The 32 T cell receptor beta chains in this list originate from one sample, sequenced in a study of OX40 agonist ivuxolimab in advanced cancers. This table comes from immunoSEQ multiplex PCR, and its TCRdb copy is limited to in-frame clones, with some not included. The repertoire holds about 67,000 clones, just over 90% seen once, with 2% to 2.5% in the top ten. Material: CD4+ or CD8+ T cells sorted from blood, obtained in a trial of the OX40 agonist ivuxolimab. The receptors were gathered from an adult with an advanced solid tumor such as melanoma, head and neck, liver or kidney cancer.

The chain is built from TRBV5-1 and TRBJ2-2, with 7 positions matching TRBD2. Germline CDR1 reads SGHRS; CDR2 reads YFSETQ. CDR3 size: 15 residues. After removal of 1 base from V and 3 bases from J, the junction contained 3 bases not matched to a gene. The CDR3 region is CASSLRLADTGELFF. DNA for the CDR3: TGCGCCAGCAGCTTGAGACTAGCCGACACCGGGGAGCTGTTTTTT.

This chain uses TRBV12-5 with TRBJ2-1; D call uncertain. V lost 0 bases, J lost 12 bases, and 6 bases lay in between. The CDR3 consists of 11 residues. Per germline, CDR1 LGHNT and CDR2 FRNRAP. The CDR3 reads CASGLVRSQFF. Here the CDR3 DNA reads TGTGCTAGTGGTTTGGTCAGGTCGCAGTTCTTC.

This sequence joins TRBV5-1 and TRBJ1-2; D may be TRBD1 (5 bases). The CDR3 runs to 15 residues. Germline assignment: CDR1 SGHRS and CDR2 YFSETQ. V lost 0 bases and J lost 0, with 9 bases in between. CDR3 residues: CASSLVQGTNYGYTF. The CDR3 DNA is TGCGCCAGCAGCTTGGTGCAGGGCACTAACTATGGCTACACCTTC.

The chain uses TRBV5-1 and TRBJ1-3; tentatively, D is TRBD1 (5 bases). The V end was cut by 5 bases, the J end by 2 bases, with 14 bases between. This CDR3 comprises 15 residues. Looked up from germline, CDR1 is SGHRS and CDR2 is YFSETQ. The CDR3 reads CASRLDVGAGNTIYF. As DNA, the CDR3 is TGCGCCAGCAGGCTAGACGTGGGGGCTGGAAACACCATATATTTT. The entire variable domain, with the rest obtained from reference TRBV5-1 and TRBJ1-3, is as follows: KAGVTQTPRYLIKTRGQQVTLSCSPISGHRSVSWYQQTPGQGLQFLFEYFSETQRNKGNFPGRFSGRQFSNSRSEMNVSTLELGDSALYLCASRLDVGAGNTIYFGEGSWLTVV.

The chain is built from TRBV7-8 and TRBJ1-1; no firm D call. The CDR3 sequence is 15 residues long. The V end was cut by 6 bases, the J end by 0 bases, with 14 bases between. Germline V gives CDR1 SGHVS, CDR2 FQNEAQ. The CDR3 spells CASSSLGGLNTEAFF. CDR3 DNA: TGTGCCAGCAGTTCCTTGGGAGGGCTGAACACTGAAGCTTTCTTT.

The gene calls are TRBV9 and TRBJ1-3, with 7 nucleotides matching TRBD1. With 0 bases clipped from V and 0 bases from J, the junction kept 6 bases outside the gene matches. CDR1 is SGDLS and CDR2 is YYNGEE in the germline V gene. The length of the CDR3 is 17 residues. CDR3 bases: TGTGCCAGCAGCGTAGATGGGACAGCATTCTCTGGAAACACCATATATTTT. This codes for CASSVDGTAFSGNTIYF.

CDR3 loop: CASSPESGGAGDTQYF. CDR3 nucleotide sequence: TGTGCCAGCAGCCCTGAAAGCGGGGGGGCCGGAGATACGCAGTATTTT. The genes are TRBV7-3 and TRBJ2-3; 10 bases are shared with TRBD2. The length of the CDR3 is 16 residues. The ends lost 5 bases at V and 5 bases at J; junction bases unmatched: 10. Germline V gene data show CDR1 as SGHTA and CDR2 as FQGTGA.

The V call is TRBV6-5, the J call TRBJ2-1, with 8 bases matching TRBD1. Germline lookup yields CDR1 MNHEY and CDR2 SVGAGI. V lost 2 bases, J lost 7 bases, and 10 bases stayed unmatched. This CDR3 has 16 amino acids. CDR3 loop: CASSYRGRGRLNEQFF. The CDR3 region has the DNA TGTGCCAGCAGTTACAGGGGCAGGGGGCGGTTGAATGAGCAGTTCTTC.

The chain is built from TRBV2 and TRBJ1-5; D remains ambiguous. The V gene lost 6 bases and the J gene lost 2 bases, with 5 bases spanning the gap. Germline V gene data show CDR1 as SNHLY and CDR2 as FYNNEI. The CDR3 extends over 12 amino acids. Written as DNA, the CDR3 is TGTGCCAGCAGAACAGGCAATCAGCCCCAGCATTTT. Translation gives CASRTGNQPQHF.

The rearrangement joins TRBV19 to TRBJ2-1; no clear D gene. The ends were cut back, 8 bases at V and 13 bases at J, with 12 bases in the middle. The V gene's germline CDR1 is LNHDA and CDR2 SQIVND (reference sequence). This CDR3 spans 10 amino acids. Written as DNA, the CDR3 is TGTGCCAGTGGGCGAGGAGAACAGTTCTTC. It specifies CASGRGEQFF.

This chain connects TRBV10-3 to TRBJ2-2; 7 nucleotides match TRBD1. The V segment lost 7 bases and the J segment 9 bases; nucleotides outside the gene matches: 14. This CDR3 contains 15 residues. The germline CDR1 and CDR2 sequences are ENHRY and SYGVKD. The CDR3 DNA reads TGTGCCATCAAACCGGACAGGACCACCTCCCGGGAGCTGTTTTTT. This codes for CAIKPDRTTSRELFF.

V and J are TRBV27 and TRBJ1-4, with a tentative D call TRBD1 (6 bases). Trimming pared 4 bases from V and 1 base from J, leaving 7 bases between. This CDR3 is 14 amino acids long. Per germline, CDR1 MNHEY and CDR2 SMNVEV (reference sequence). The CDR3 DNA follows: TGTGCCAGCAGTTCACAGGGAACTAATGAAAAACTGTTTTTT. Its translation is CASSSQGTNEKLFF.

The chain is built from TRBV10-3 and TRBJ2-7; 8 positions agree with TRBD2. Losses at the gene ends were 0 bases for V and 2 bases for J; bases not matched to a gene: 15. The germline CDR1 and CDR2 sequences are ENHRY and SYGVKD. This CDR3 comprises 19 residues. The CDR3: CAISESGPVELAVPYEQYF. CDR3 nucleotides: TGTGCCATCAGTGAGTCGGGACCCGTGGAACTAGCGGTCCCCTACGAGCAGTACTTC.

J is TRBJ1-2 and V is TRBV7-2; TRBD1 matches 9 bases. The CDR3 loop spans 14 amino acids. The J segment lost 2 bases and the V segment lost 4 bases, leaving 2 bases of the junction unmatched. CDR1 and CDR2 (germline): SGHTA, FQGNSA. DNA for the CDR3: TGTGCCAGCAGCTCGGACAGGGGAAACTATGGCTACACCTTC. Amino acid sequence: CASSSDRGNYGYTF.

Regarding this clone: One junction end does not reproduce the germline sequence, and a read error may be involved. The chain has TRBV9 and TRBJ2-2, with D possibly matching TRBD2 (6 bases). The V gene's germline CDR1 is SGDLS and CDR2 YYNGEE. The CDR3 is 15 residues long. This CDR3 is CASSVGGSKTGELFF. The CDR3 region has the DNA TGTGCCAGCAGCGTCGGGGGTTCGAAAACCGGGGAGCTGTTTTTT.

The chain has TRBV19 and TRBJ2-2; D is undetermined. The ends were cut back, 8 bases at V and 7 bases at J, with 17 bases in the middle. The CDR3 covers 14 residues. Germline values: CDR1 LNHDA, CDR2 SQIVND (reference sequence). The CDR3, as DNA: TGTGCCAGTGCCTATGGTCCTAGAGTCGGGGAGCTGTTTTTT. It is translated as CASAYGPRVGELFF.

This chain joins TRBV5-6 and TRBJ2-7; a weak D match, TRBD2 (6 bases). Germline V gene data show CDR1 as SGHDT and CDR2 as YYEEEE. The CDR3 spans 12 residues. V lost 9 bases and J lost 1, with 11 bases in between. CDR3 DNA sequence: TGTGCCACGTCGCGGGGATCCTACGAGCAGTACTTC. Its protein is CATSRGSYEQYF. Drawing the rest from reference TRBV5-6 and TRBJ2-7, the complete variable domain is DAGVTQSPTHLIKTRGQQVTLRCSPKSGHDTVSWYQQALGQGPQFIFQYYEEEERQRGNFPDRFSGHQFPNYSSELNVNALLLGDSALYLCATSRGSYEQYFGPGTRLTVT.

The chain combines TRBV14 with TRBJ2-1; D is possibly TRBD1 or TRBD2 (5 bases each). The CDR3 extends over 19 amino acids. Germline values: CDR1 SGHDN, CDR2 FVKESK. The V and J ends lost 1 base and 5 bases respectively, with 24 bases between them. The CDR3 DNA follows: TGTGCCAGCAGCCAAGTTGTCTTTACCGGGACCCCAAAAAACAATGAGCAGTTCTTC. It translates to CASSQVVFTGTPKNNEQFF.

The rearrangement joins TRBV6-6 to TRBJ1-4; D ambiguous. The ends were cut back, 6 bases at V and 3 bases at J, with 11 bases in the middle. The CDR3 runs to 14 residues. Germline-derived CDR1 and CDR2 are MNHNY and SVGAGI (reference sequence). The CDR3: CASSRWYANEKLFF. CDR3 coding DNA: TGTGCCAGCAGCCGCTGGTACGCTAATGAAAAACTGTTTTTT.

Here the CDR3 DNA reads TGTGCCAGCAGATTCACCGACAGGGACTACTCTGGCTACACCTTC. Protein sequence: CASRFTDRDYSGYTF. This chain joins TRBV28 and TRBJ1-2; 7 bases match TRBD1. Germline loops: CDR1 MDHEN, CDR2 SYDVKM. The CDR3 contains 15 residues. The ends lost 6 bases at V and 7 bases at J; junction bases unmatched: 14.

This clone was seen only a few times. The J gene is TRBJ2-7, the V gene TRBV7-2; perhaps TRBD1 as D (6 bases). Trimming removed 3 bases from V and 7 bases from J, with 10 bases in between. The germline gives CDR1 SGHTA, CDR2 FQGNSA. This CDR3 has 12 amino acids. The CDR3 DNA follows: TGTGCCAGCAGCTTCCCCCAGGGGGAGCAGTACTTC. This encodes CASSFPQGEQYF.

The rearrangement links TRBV2 to TRBJ2-2, with D possibly matching TRBD2 (7 bases). CDR3 size: 15 residues. Germline lookup yields CDR1 SNHLY and CDR2 FYNNEI. Trimming removed 0 bases at V and 6 bases at J, with 11 bases between. DNA for the CDR3: TGTGCCAGCAGTGAAGCTGGGGGGGCGTCCGGGGAGCTGTTTTTT. Amino acid sequence: CASSEAGGASGELFF. Full variable domain (missing parts from reference TRBV2 and TRBJ2-2): EPEVTQTPSHQVTQMGQEVILRCVPISNHLYFYWYRQILGQKVEFLVSFYNNEISEKSEIFDDQFSVERPDGSNFTLKIRSTKLEDSAMYFCASSEAGGASGELFFGEGSRLTVL.

As DNA, the CDR3 is TGTGCCAGCAGTCCGGGACGGCTTAGTGGCATTCAGTACTTC. As protein: CASSPGRLSGIQYF. This rearrangement joins TRBV28 to TRBJ2-4, with D perhaps being TRBD1 or TRBD2 (5 bases each). The CDR3 is made up of 14 amino acids. CDR1 and CDR2 from the germline V gene are MDHEN and SYDVKM. Trimming pared 5 bases from V and 9 bases from J, leaving 17 bases between.

V gene TRBV7-6 combines with J gene TRBJ2-5; 8 bases line up with TRBD1. V shed 5 bases and J 1 base; nucleotides not matched to a gene: 6. The germline V gene encodes CDR1 SGHVS and CDR2 FNYEAQ. CDR3 size: 15 residues. CDR3 coding DNA: TGTGCCAGCAGCCAAACGACAGGGGCCCAAGAGACCCAGTACTTC. Translating gives CASSQTTGAQETQYF.

This sequence joins TRBV7-7 and TRBJ2-3; 9 bases align to TRBD2. This CDR3 spans 15 amino acids. CDR1 and CDR2 (germline): SSHAT, FNYEAQ (reference sequence). V trimming: 5 bases; J trimming: 6 bases; junction bases outside the gene matches: 9. The CDR3 spells CASSDGLARGDTQYF. In nucleotides, the CDR3 is TGTGCCAGCAGCGACGGACTAGCGCGAGGGGATACGCAGTATTTT.

The chain employs TRBV13 and TRBJ2-2, with D unclear. The V end lost 8 bases, the J end lost 7 bases, and 20 bases lay between the germline ends. Germline V gene sequence: CDR1 PRHDT, CDR2 FYEKMQ (reference sequence). The CDR3 consists of 15 residues. CDR3 bases: TGTGCCAGCCGAAGGCGCCCGCCCCAGTTCGGGGAGCTGTTTTTT. This gives the protein CASRRRPPQFGELFF.

This sequence joins TRBV5-1 and TRBJ1-2; D might be TRBD1 (6 bases). The CDR3 length is 15 residues. Per germline, CDR1 SGHRS and CDR2 YFSETQ. The V end lost 0 bases, the J end lost 8 bases, and 17 bases lay between the germline ends. CDR3 nucleotides: TGCGCCAGCAGCTTGGGCCCACAGGGTACGGGGGGCTACACCTTC. It is translated as CASSLGPQGTGGYTF.

This clone was seen just once. The chain carries TRBV28 and TRBJ1-2; 9 nucleotides agree with TRBD1. J lost 5 bases, V lost 8 bases, and 9 bases had no gene match. Germline lookup yields CDR1 MDHEN and CDR2 SYDVKM. CDR3 length equals 14 residues. CDR3 sequence: CASSTTGGGYGYTF. The CDR3 bases are TGTGCCAGCTCAACCACAGGGGGCGGGTATGGCTACACCTTC.

This clone turned up a few times. V and J are TRBV6-6 and TRBJ2-1; 11 bases map to TRBD1. CDR3 length equals 15 residues. The V segment lost 6 bases and the J segment 7 bases; nucleotides outside the gene matches: 8. Germline-derived CDR1 and CDR2 are MNHNY and SVGAGI (reference sequence). The chain's CDR3 is CASSRRDRGGNEQFF. The CDR3 DNA sequence: TGTGCCAGCAGCCGACGGGACAGGGGGGGGAATGAGCAGTTCTTC.

Written as DNA, the CDR3 is TGTGCCAGCAGTTACGCGGGACCTAGCGGGAGTTATGAGCAGTTCTTC. Translating it yields CASSYAGPSGSYEQFF. V and J are TRBV6-5 and TRBJ2-1, with 10 bases that match TRBD2. Germline V gives CDR1 MNHEY, CDR2 SVGAGI. The junction had 9 bases not matched to a gene; V was cut back by 2 bases and J by 8 bases. The CDR3 covers 16 residues.

V is TRBV5-4 and J is TRBJ1-1, with D maybe TRBD1 (5 bases). Deletions cut 6 bases from V and 6 bases from J, with 15 bases between. Germline loops: CDR1 SGHNT, CDR2 YYREEE (reference sequence). This CDR3 has 13 amino acids. The CDR3 sequence is CASTMGGTAEAFF. The CDR3 nucleotides read TGTGCCAGCACCATGGGGGGAACCGCTGAAGCTTTCTTT. Filled out from reference TRBV5-4 and TRBJ1-1, the complete variable domain reads ETGVTQSPTHLIKTRGQQVTLRCSSQSGHNTVSWYQQALGQGPQFIFQYYREEENGRGNFPPRFSGLQFPNYSSELNVNALELDDSALYLCASTMGGTAEAFFGQGTRLTVV.

This chain's CDR3 is CASSGASGTTVFEDTQYF. For the CDR3, the DNA is TGTGCCAGCAGTGGGGCTAGCGGGACGACCGTCTTTGAAGATACGCAGTATTTT. The chain couples TRBV25-1 to TRBJ2-3, with 9 bases fitting TRBD2. With 4 bases clipped from V and 5 bases from J, the junction kept 16 bases outside the gene matches. The germline V gene has CDR1 MGHDK and CDR2 SYGVNS. This CDR3 contains 18 residues.